The T cell receptor (beta chain) under discussion was sequenced for a study of T cells in localized non-small cell lung cancer (dated by TCRdb to the early 2020s). Regarding the study in general: Comparing tumors with uninvolved tumor-adjacent lungs, the study looked at the T cell repertoires of hundreds of patients with early-stage NSCLC. The cohort consisted of 236 treatment-naive NSCLC patients whose localized lung tumors had been resected. A mean age of roughly 64 years was recorded for the NSCLC patients, of whom some 130 were male and about a hundred were female. On the study overall, not on this receptor specifically: Because the study design was exploratory, TCR variables were selected using unadjusted p-values without false-discovery rate correction. Of the top 100 tumor clones, a median of roughly 56 were detected in paired uninvolved adjacent lung; 28 were also among that lung's top 100. Higher T cell density in blood was associated with longer overall survival, whereas higher clonality in adjacent lung was associated with shorter survival. Uninvolved tumor-adjacent lung showed the highest T cell clonality, higher than tumor, which suggests more focused antigenic responses in the uninvolved tumor-adjacent lung. Multi-region tumor sequencing was not performed, so intratumor heterogeneity could not be excluded.

At diagnosis, tumor, uninvolved tumor-adjacent lung and peripheral blood were collected and then preserved as a mix of FFPE and fresh-frozen material. TCR beta CDR3 regions were sequenced from DNA using the immunoSEQ Assay. As for how the authors treated the data: T cell density was computed as TCR beta template counts normalized to usable DNA estimated by amplifying housekeeping genes. Richness was estimated with the preseqR package, extrapolating to 400,000 templates for PBMC samples and 120,000 templates for tissue samples. Clonality was calculated as one minus Pielou's evenness. Differential abundance testing on productive amino-acid clonotypes, with a minimum total count of 5 and an alpha of 0.1, was used to identify tissue-enriched TCRs. The Jaccard Index and the Morisita Overlap Index were used to measure repertoire overlap between compartments. TCR beta CDR3s were clustered by GLIPH together with public tetramer-defined viral CDR3s, and at least three viral sequences plus V-gene enrichment were required for viral motifs. Sourced from immuneACCESS, this table was stored by TCRdb with only in-frame sequences that have V and J called. A share of the clones is absent; for the studies checked, an unresolved V gene accounts for under half, and the remainder has no known explanation. The D gene and trimming were derived from the DNA, and the V and J assignments and clone size from that table. The sample yields around 3,000 clones; 18% were counted once. The ten most abundant clones make up around 20% of the sample.

The CDR3 goes from the cysteine to the phenylalanine over 17 residues. Only the CDR3 DNA stays, 51 bases, in frame from base 1. Compared with germline, V lacks 3 bases and J lacks 0 bases; bases without a gene match: 6. From a lookup of the germline V gene, CDR1 and CDR2 are SGHNT and YENEEA. There are a few counts of this clone. It has no known antigen specificity. Base-call qualities are not available, and no considerably larger clone is one nucleotide away. The source was lung tumor tissue, collected before any cancer treatment. This sequence was found in a man between 40 and 70 years old with stage I squamous cell lung carcinoma. The V gene is TRBV11-3 and the J gene is TRBJ1-3; 9 bases in the middle match TRBD1. The CDR3 is CASSLDGTGFSGNTIYF. The nucleotide sequence is TGTGCCAGCAGCTTGGACGGGACAGGGTTCTCTGGAAACACCATATATTTT.